This entry features one T cell receptor beta chain sequence. In the authors' methods: Reference gene primer amplification in the assay estimated nucleated cell counts. The method was immunoSEQ multiplex PCR; TCRdb's version includes in-frame clones alone and lacks a portion of them. That table supplies the V and J calls and clone size; D and trimming were determined from the DNA. The sample gives over 250,000 clones, over 75% of which show up once; 0.8% is in the top ten. This sample is drawn from a study of blood T cell repertoires in COVID-19. Overall study context: From the United States, Italy and Spain came samples of acute and convalescent COVID-19.

V gave up 2 bases and J gave up 1 base, with 21 bases separating them. This CDR3 spans 19 amino acids. Looked up from germline, CDR1 is SGDLS and CDR2 is YYNGEE. Specimen: peripheral blood. The TCR comes from a woman aged 25 to 39 with acute or convalescent COVID-19. The V gene is TRBV9, the J gene TRBJ1-4; a possible D gene is TRBD1 (6 bases). The CDR3 reads CASSVTTGASQGTNEKLFF. The CDR3 nucleotides are TGTGCCAGCAGCGTTACGACAGGCGCTTCTCAGGGAACTAATGAAAAACTGTTTTTT.